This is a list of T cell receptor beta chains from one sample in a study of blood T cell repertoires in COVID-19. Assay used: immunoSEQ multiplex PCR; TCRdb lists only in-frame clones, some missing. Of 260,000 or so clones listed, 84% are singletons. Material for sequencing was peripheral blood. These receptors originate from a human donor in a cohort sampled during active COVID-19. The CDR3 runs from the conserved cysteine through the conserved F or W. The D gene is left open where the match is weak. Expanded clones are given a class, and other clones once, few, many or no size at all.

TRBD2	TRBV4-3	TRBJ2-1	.	CASSQETLRSGTYNEQFF	TGCGCCAGCAGCCAAGAAACCCTCCGAAGCGGGACGTACAATGAGCAGTTCTTC
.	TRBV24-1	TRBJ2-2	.	CATISPPRQENTGELFF	TGTGCCACCATTTCCCCCCCGCGACAGGAGAACACCGGGGAGCTGTTTTTT
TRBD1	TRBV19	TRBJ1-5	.	CASKGQALNQPQHF	TGTGCCAGTAAGGGACAGGCCCTCAATCAGCCCCAGCATTTT
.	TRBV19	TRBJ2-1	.	CASSITPGAAYNEQFF	TGTGCCAGTAGTATCACTCCAGGGGCGGCCTACAATGAGCAGTTCTTC
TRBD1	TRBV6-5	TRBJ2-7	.	CASRRTGLYEQYF	TGTGCCAGCAGACGGACAGGTCTCTACGAGCAGTACTTC
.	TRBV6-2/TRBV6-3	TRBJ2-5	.	CASSSTGLQETQYF	TGTGCCAGCAGTTCCACAGGCCTCCAAGAGACCCAGTACTTC
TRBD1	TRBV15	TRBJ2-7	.	CATSRGDRGGHYEQYF	TGTGCCACCAGCAGAGGGGACAGGGGAGGGCACTACGAGCAGTACTTC
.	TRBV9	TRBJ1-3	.	CASSAGDWGLIGNTIYF	TGTGCCAGCAGCGCTGGGGACTGGGGACTGATTGGAAACACCATATATTTT
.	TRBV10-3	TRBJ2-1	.	CAISEFSGAGNEQFF	TGTGCCATCAGTGAGTTTTCAGGGGCAGGCAATGAGCAGTTCTTC
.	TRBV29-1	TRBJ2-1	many	CSEAVLKQNEQFF	TGCAGCGAAGCGGTCCTCAAGCAAAATGAGCAGTTCTTC
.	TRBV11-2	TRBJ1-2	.	CASSLTSGHYGYTF	TGTGCCAGCAGCTTAACCTCAGGGCACTATGGCTACACCTTC
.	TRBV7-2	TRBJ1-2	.	CASSSGSGGYTF	TGTGCCAGCAGCTCAGGGTCAGGTGGCTACACCTTC
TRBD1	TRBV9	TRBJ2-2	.	CASSGGQLQTGELFF	TGTGCCAGCAGCGGGGGACAGCTGCAGACCGGGGAGCTGTTTTTT
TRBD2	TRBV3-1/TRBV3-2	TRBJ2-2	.	CASSQYGGGAATGELFF	TGTGCCAGCAGCCAATATGGCGGGGGGGCTGCCACCGGGGAGCTGTTTTTT
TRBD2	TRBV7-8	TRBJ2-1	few	CASKLSGVYNEQFF	TGTGCCAGCAAACTGAGCGGGGTATACAATGAGCAGTTCTTC
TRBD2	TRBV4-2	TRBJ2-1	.	CASSQGPKRGGLYNEQFF	TGTGCCAGCAGCCAAGGCCCAAAGCGGGGGGGCCTTTACAATGAGCAGTTCTTC
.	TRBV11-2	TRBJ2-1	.	CASSLADNEQFF	TGTGCCAGCAGCTTGGCGGACAATGAGCAGTTCTTC
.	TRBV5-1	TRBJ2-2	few	CASRGFLGATSNTGELFF	TGCGCCAGCAGGGGTTTCCTAGGAGCTACTTCGAACACCGGGGAGCTGTTTTTT
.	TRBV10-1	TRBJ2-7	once	CASSETGPTYEQYF	TGCGCCAGCAGTGAGACCGGTCCCACCTACGAGCAGTACTTC
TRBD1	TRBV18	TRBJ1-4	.	CASSPGTGYEKLFF	TGTGCCAGCTCACCGGGGACAGGGTATGAAAAACTGTTTTTT
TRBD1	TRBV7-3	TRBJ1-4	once	CASSLSGQGATNEKLFF	TGTGCCAGCAGCTTATCCGGACAGGGGGCAACTAATGAAAAACTGTTTTTT
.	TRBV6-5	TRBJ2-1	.	CASSSGAYNEQFF	TGTGCCAGCAGTTCCGGGGCCTACAATGAGCAGTTCTTC
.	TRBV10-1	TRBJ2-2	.	CASSQGGANTGELFF	TGCGCCAGCTCTCAGGGGGGCGCCAACACCGGGGAGCTGTTTTTT
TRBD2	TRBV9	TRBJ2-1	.	CASSVQAGVYYNEQFF	TGTGCCAGCAGCGTCCAAGCGGGAGTATACTACAATGAGCAGTTCTTC
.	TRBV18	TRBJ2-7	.	CASSSDRREQYF	TGTGCCAGCTCATCAGACAGGCGCGAGCAGTACTTC
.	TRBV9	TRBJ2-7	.	CASSVGLDRNYEQYF	TGTGCCAGCAGCGTAGGACTCGATCGTAACTACGAGCAGTACTTC